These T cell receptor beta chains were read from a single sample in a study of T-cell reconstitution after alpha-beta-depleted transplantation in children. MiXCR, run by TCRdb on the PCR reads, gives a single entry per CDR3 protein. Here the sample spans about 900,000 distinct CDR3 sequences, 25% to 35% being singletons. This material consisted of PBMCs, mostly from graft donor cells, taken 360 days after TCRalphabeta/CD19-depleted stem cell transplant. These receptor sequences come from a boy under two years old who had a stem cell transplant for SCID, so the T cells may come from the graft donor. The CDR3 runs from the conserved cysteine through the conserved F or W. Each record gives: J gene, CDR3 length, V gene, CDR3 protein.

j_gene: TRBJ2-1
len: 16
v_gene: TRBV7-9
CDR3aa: CATLSYLGSSYNEQFF

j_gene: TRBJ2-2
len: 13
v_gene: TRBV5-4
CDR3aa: CASSPGDPQKLFF

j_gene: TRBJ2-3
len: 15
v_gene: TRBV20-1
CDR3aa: CSAPTGTLSTDTQYF

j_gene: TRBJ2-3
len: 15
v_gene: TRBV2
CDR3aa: CASSWDYSLGNTQYF

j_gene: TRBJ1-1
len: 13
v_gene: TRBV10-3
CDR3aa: CAISPQVGTEAFF

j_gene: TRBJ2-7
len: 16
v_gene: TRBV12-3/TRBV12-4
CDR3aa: CASSFGLAGASYEQYF

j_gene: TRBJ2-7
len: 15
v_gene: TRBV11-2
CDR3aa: CASSSQTGPTYEQYF

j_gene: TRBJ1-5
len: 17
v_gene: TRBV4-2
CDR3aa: CASSQEGDRGLYQPQHF

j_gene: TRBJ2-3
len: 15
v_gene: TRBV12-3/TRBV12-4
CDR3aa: CASSGRGGQADTQYF

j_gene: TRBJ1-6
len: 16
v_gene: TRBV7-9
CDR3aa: CASSFGGTFPGSPLHF

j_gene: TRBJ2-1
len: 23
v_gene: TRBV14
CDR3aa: CASSQERLPPGQGEIRAYNEQFF

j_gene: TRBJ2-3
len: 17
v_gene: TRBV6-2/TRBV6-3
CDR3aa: CASSYARTSGGTDTQYF

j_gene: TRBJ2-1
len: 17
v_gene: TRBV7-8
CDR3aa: CASRDAGPSRGYNEQFF

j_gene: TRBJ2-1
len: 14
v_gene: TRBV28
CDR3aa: CASRKGILYNEQFF

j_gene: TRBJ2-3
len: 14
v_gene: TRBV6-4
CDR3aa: CASREDRSTDTQYF

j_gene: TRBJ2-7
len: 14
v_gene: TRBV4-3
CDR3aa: CASSQEADRDAQYF

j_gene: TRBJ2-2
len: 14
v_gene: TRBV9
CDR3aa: CASSVEVKSGELFF

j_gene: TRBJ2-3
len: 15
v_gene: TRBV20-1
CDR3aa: CSAGDGTVITDTQYF

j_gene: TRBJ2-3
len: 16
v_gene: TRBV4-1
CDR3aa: CASSLISGGAADTQYF

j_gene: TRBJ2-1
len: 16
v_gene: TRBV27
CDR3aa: CASSLTAGPFYNEQFF

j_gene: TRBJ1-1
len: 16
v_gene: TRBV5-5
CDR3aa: CASSTGTGASNTEAFF

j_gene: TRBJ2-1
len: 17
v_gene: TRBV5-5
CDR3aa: CASSSAGTAVTYNEQFF

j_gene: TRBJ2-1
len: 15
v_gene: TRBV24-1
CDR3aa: CATSAALAGANEQFF

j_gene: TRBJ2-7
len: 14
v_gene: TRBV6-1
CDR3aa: CASTVGTSSYEQYF

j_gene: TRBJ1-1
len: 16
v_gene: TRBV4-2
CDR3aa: CASSQGRTGVRGEAFF

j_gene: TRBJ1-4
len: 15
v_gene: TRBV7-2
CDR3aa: CASSLKGGINEKLFF

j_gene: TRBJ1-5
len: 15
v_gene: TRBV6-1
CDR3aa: CASSKQGLGNQPQHF

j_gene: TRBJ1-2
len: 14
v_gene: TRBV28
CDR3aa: CASSRRQGGGGYTF

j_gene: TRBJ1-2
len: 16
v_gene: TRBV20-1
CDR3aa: CSASLGLFGGGNPYTF

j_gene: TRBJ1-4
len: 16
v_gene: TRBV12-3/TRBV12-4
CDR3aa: CASSLSGVITREKLFF

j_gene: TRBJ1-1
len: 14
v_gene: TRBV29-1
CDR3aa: CSVHLGRLNTEAFF

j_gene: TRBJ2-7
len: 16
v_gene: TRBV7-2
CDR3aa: CASSSLEKAYSYEQYF

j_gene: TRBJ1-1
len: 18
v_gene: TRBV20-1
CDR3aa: CSASDIVGWGFLNTEAFF

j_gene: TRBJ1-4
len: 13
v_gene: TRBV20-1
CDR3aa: CSANEGIGEKLFF

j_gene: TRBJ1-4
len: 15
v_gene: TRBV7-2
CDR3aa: CASSLRPGGGEKLFF

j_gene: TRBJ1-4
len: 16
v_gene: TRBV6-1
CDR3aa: CASSPLASGRYEKLFF

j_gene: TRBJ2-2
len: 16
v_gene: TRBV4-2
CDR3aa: CASSRTGGEGPGELFF

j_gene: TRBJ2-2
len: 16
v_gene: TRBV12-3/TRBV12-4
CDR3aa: CASSSRLAHVPGELFF

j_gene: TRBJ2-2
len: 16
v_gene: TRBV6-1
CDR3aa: CASSPTGTGFTGELFF

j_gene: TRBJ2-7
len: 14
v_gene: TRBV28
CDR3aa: CASRSGLLSYEQYF

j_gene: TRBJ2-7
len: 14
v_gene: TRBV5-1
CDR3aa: CASSLGTEPYEQYF

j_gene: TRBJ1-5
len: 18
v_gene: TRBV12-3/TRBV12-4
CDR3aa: CASSPTSRKARLNQPQHF

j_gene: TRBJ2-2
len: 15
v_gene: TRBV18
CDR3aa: CASSPVVGNTGELFF

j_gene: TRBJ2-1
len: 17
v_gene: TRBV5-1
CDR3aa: CASSLRGPSGGADEQFF

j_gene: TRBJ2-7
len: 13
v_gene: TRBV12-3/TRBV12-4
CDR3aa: CASTLGGLYEQYF

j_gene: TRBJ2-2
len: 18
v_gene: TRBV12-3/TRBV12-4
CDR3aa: CASSQPWMGNPGTGELFF

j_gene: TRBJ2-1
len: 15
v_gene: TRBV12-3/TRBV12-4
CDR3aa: CASSLDGQGAGEQFF

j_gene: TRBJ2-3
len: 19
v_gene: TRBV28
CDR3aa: CASSLGTGMVAGVTDTQYF

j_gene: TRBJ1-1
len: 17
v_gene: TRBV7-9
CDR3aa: CASSPPRTPMRGTEAFF

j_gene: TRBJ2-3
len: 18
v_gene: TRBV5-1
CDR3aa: CASSLAFGTGVGTDTQYF

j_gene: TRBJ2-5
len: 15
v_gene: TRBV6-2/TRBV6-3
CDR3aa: CASSPGQGRGETQYF

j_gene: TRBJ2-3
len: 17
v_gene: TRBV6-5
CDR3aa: CASSYSAGASFTDTQYF

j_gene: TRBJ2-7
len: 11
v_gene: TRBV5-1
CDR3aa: CASSLSGEQYF

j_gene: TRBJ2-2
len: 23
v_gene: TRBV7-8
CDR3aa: CASSLRFGVSGQGISENTGELFF

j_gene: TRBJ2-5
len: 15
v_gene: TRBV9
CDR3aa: CASSVSGQGTETQYF